Sequencing of this TCR beta chain was carried out in a study of blood T cell repertoires in COVID-19. Study details: COVID-19 samples, acute and convalescent, were from the United States, Italy and Spain.

Generated by immunoSEQ multiplex PCR, the TCRdb table keeps only in-frame clones and is missing some. The sample gives about 330,000 clones, about 89% of which show up once; less than 6% is in the top ten. The sequenced sample consisted of PBMCs or T cells enriched from blood (not recorded which). This TCR came from a woman aged 25 to 45 who had recovered from COVID-19.

The CDR3 sequence: CASSLNSGTQYF. CDR3 in DNA: TGCGCCAGCAGCTTGAATTCGGGTACGCAGTATTTT. The chain uses TRBV5-1 and TRBJ2-3; D not resolved. Trimming took off 1 base at V and 8 bases at J, with 8 bases between the two ends. Germline lookup yields CDR1 SGHRS and CDR2 YFSETQ. The CDR3 spans 12 residues.